The TCR beta chain under discussion was sequenced for a study of cytomegalovirus exposure and HLA in healthy donors. Overall study findings and caveats: At a 0.05 false discovery rate, a later analysis found approximately 17,000 TCR beta sequences to be associated with HLA alleles. Highly shared sequence variants in one cluster were likely a sequencing artifact.

Trimming cost V 5 bases and J 0 bases, with 14 bases left between them. Looked up from germline, CDR1 is MNHEY and CDR2 is SMNVEV (reference sequence). This CDR3 comprises 16 residues. A multiplex PCR was run with 60 Vbeta primers and 13 Jbeta primers. The protocol was immunoSEQ multiplex PCR, while the TCRdb copy is restricted to in-frame clones and leaves out a portion. The sample records about 59,000 clones, roughly 75% being singletons. Turning to this clone: Its antigen remains unidentified.

The rearrangement links TRBV27 to TRBJ1-3; weak D call: TRBD1 (6 bases). The TCR sequence derives from a man under 40 in good health and CMV-seropositive. What was sequenced was PBMCs. The CDR3 is CASSLTGQTSGNTIYF. CDR3 DNA: TGTGCCAGCAGTCTCACAGGACAGACCTCTGGAAACACCATATATTTT.